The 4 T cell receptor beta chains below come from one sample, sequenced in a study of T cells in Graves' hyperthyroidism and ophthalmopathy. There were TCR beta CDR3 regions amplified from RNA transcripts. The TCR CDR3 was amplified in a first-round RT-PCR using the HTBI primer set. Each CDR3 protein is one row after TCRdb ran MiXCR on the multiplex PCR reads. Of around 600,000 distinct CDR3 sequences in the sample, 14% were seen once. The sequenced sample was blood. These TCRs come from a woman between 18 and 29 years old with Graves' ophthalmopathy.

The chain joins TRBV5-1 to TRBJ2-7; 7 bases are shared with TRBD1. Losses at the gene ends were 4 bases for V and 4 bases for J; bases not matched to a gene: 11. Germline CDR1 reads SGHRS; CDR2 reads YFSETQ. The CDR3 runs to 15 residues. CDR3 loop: CASSQPDRATYEQYF. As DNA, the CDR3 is TGCGCCAGCAGCCAACCAGACAGGGCGACGTACGAGCAGTACTTC. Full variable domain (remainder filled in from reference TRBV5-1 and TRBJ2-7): KAGVTQTPRYLIKTRGQQVTLSCSPISGHRSVSWYQQTPGQGLQFLFEYFSETQRNKGNFPGRFSGRQFSNSRSEMNVSTLELGDSALYLCASSQPDRATYEQYFGPGTRLTVT.

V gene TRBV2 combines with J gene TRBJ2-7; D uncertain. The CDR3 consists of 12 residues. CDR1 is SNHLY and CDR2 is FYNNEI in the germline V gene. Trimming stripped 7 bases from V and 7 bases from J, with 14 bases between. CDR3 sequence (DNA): TGTGCCAGCATTCGGATTGTGGGGGAGCAGTACTTC. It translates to CASIRIVGEQYF.

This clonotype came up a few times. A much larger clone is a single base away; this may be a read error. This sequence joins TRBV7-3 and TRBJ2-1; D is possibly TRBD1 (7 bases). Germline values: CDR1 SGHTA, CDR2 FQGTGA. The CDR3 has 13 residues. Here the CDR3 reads CASSFQGGNEQLF. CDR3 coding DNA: TGTGCCAGCAGCTTCCAGGGGGGCAATGAGCAGCTCTTC.

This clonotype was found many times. This CDR3 reads CASSVGGGSYNEQFF. CDR3 nucleotide sequence: TGTGCCAGCAGTGTCGGCGGGGGAAGCTACAATGAGCAGTTCTTC. V gene TRBV9 combines with J gene TRBJ2-1; 7 bases align to TRBD2. Trimming took 5 bases from V and 3 from J; bases not matched to a gene: 8. CDR3 length: 15 residues. From germline, CDR1 is SGDLS and CDR2 YYNGEE. The whole variable domain, filled in from reference TRBV9 and TRBJ2-1, reads DSGVTQTPKHLITATGQRVTLRCSPRSGDLSVYWYQQSLDQGLQFLIQYYNGEERAKGNILERFSAQQFPDLHSELNLSSLELGDSALYFCASSVGGGSYNEQFFGPGTRLTVL.